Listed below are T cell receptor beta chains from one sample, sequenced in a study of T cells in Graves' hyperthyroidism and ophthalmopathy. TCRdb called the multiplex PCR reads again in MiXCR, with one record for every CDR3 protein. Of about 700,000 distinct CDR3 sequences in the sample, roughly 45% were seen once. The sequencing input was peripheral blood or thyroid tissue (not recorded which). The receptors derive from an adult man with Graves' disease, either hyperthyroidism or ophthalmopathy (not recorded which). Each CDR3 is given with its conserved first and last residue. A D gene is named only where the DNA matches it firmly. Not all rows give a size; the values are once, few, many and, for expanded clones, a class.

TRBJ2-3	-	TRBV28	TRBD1	TGTGCCAGCAGTTCCCGGGACAGCCCCACAGATACGCAGTATTTT	CASSSRDSPTDTQYF
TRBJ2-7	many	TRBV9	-	TGTGCCAGCAGCGTAGGGCACACCTCCTACGAGCAGTACTTC	CASSVGHTSYEQYF
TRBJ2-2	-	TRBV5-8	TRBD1	TGTGCCAGCAGCCCTTTACCACAGGGGTCGGGGGAGCTGTTTTTT	CASSPLPQGSGELFF
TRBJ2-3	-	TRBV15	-	TGTGCCACCAACAGTGGGGGCACAGATACGCAGTATTTT	CATNSGGTDTQYF
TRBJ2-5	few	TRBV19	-	TGTGCCAGTAGGCGGGCCATAGGGGGGACGGGAGAGACCCAGTACTTC	CASRRAIGGTGETQYF
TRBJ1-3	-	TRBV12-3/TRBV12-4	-	TGTGCCAGCGGCACCTCTGGAAACACCATATATTTT	CASGTSGNTIYF
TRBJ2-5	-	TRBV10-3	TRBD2	TGTGCCATGTCCGGGACTAGCGTCCAAGAGACCCAGTACTTC	CAMSGTSVQETQYF
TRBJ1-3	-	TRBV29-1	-	TGCAGCGTTGAGTCAGGGAACACCATATATTTT	CSVESGNTIYF
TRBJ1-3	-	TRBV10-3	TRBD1	TGTGCCATCGGCCAGCACGGGACAGGGAACACCATATATTTT	CAIGQHGTGNTIYF
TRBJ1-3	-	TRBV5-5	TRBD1	TGCGCCAGCAGCGTGACAGGGTTGAACACCATATATTTT	CASSVTGLNTIYF
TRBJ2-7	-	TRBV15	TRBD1	TGTGCCACCAGCAGAGGTGGGACAGCTTACGAGCAGTACTTC	CATSRGGTAYEQYF
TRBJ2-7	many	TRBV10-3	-	TGTGCCATCAGTGTTATTTTCGGGTCCTACGAGCAGTACTTC	CAISVIFGSYEQYF
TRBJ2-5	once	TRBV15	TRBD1	TGTGCCACCAGCCTGGGACAGGGAGAGACCCAGTACTTC	CATSLGQGETQYF
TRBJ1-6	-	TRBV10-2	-	TGCGCGAGCGCAGAGGGACTACATTCACCCCTCCACTTT	CASAEGLHSPLHF
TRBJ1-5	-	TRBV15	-	TGTGCCACCAGCAGTTCTATGACAGCTGATCAGCCCCAGCATTTT	CATSSSMTADQPQHF
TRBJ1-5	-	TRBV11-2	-	TGTGCCAGCAGCCGACGGACAGTCAACAATCAGCCCCAGCATTTT	CASSRRTVNNQPQHF
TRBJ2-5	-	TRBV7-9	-	TGTGCCAGCAGCTTTGGCGGACTGAGGGAGTCAGAGACCCAGTACTTC	CASSFGGLRESETQYF
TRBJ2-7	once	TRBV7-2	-	TGTGCCAGCAGCTCACGAAAAGAAAGGCCCTACGAGCAGTACTTC	CASSSRKERPYEQYF
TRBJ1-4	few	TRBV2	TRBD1	TGTGCCAGCAGTCCTCGACAGGGATATGTTGAAAAACTGTTTTTT	CASSPRQGYVEKLFF
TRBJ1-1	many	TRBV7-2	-	TGTGCCAGCAGCTCACTACAGGGTTTGAACACTGAAGCTTTCTTT	CASSSLQGLNTEAFF
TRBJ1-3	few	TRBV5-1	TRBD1	TGCGCCAGCAGCTTGCTACAGGGGGCTTCTGGAAACACCATATATTTT	CASSLLQGASGNTIYF
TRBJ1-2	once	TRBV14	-	TGTGCCAGCAGCCAAGTCCCCGATAACCGGCTTGGCTACACCTTC	CASSQVPDNRLGYTF
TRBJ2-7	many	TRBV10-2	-	TGCGCCAGCAGTGAGGTGGGTGGGGGGCCGAGCTCCTACGAGCAGTACTTC	CASSEVGGGPSSYEQYF
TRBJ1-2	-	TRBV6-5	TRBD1	TGTGCCAGCAGTGAAGGGGGGACAGCATTCTATGGCTACACCTTC	CASSEGGTAFYGYTF
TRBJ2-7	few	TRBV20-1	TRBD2	TGCAGTGCTAGAGTTGCCCTAGCGGGAGGACCCTACGAGCAGTACTTC	CSARVALAGGPYEQYF
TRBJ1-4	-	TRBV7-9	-	TGTGCCAGCAGCCCCACCGGGACACCACCCGTAAAACTGTTTTTT	CASSPTGTPPVKLFF
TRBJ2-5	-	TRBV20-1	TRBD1	TGCAGTGCTAGAGAACAGGGGGCGAGGGAGACCCAGTACTTC	CSAREQGARETQYF